Following are 27 T cell receptor beta chains from one sample sequenced in a study of T cell responses to AZD1222 COVID-19 vaccine. Profiled with immunoSEQ multiplex PCR; TCRdb holds only in-frame clones, not every one. The table shows more than 60,000 clones, with around 90% occurring only once. This material consisted of peripheral blood, taken on day 0 of AZD1222 vaccination. The receptors originated from an adult in good health.

The V gene is TRBV5-4, the J gene TRBJ2-2, with a possible D match to TRBD2 (6 bases). The CDR3 runs to 15 residues. The germline V gene has CDR1 SGHNT and CDR2 YYREEE (reference sequence). V was clipped by 1 base and J by 6 bases, with 13 bases between them. CDR3 in amino acids: CASSLLGSGAGELFF. The CDR3 DNA reads TGTGCCAGCAGCTTGTTGGGTTCGGGGGCCGGGGAGCTGTTTTTT.

V and J are TRBV11-1 and TRBJ2-5; unclear D gene. The length of the CDR3 is 13 residues. With 3 bases removed from V and 1 base from J, the gap between germline ends came to 6 bases. Per germline, CDR1 SGHAT and CDR2 FQDESV (reference sequence). CDR3 protein: CASSFSPQETQYF. DNA of the CDR3: TGTGCCAGCAGCTTTTCACCCCAAGAGACCCAGTACTTC.

The genes are TRBV6-6 and TRBJ1-6; D unresolved. Deletions cut 3 bases from V and 7 bases from J, with 7 bases between. Per germline, CDR1 MNHNY and CDR2 SVGAGI (reference sequence). CDR3 size: 13 residues. The CDR3 DNA is TGTGCCAGCAGTTATAACTTAAATTCACCCCTCCACTTT. It yields the protein CASSYNLNSPLHF.

This clone was recorded only once. The chain couples TRBV27 to TRBJ2-1; the D gene is possibly TRBD1 (6 bases). Between the trimmed V and J ends, which lost 9 bases and 7 bases, there was a span of 19 bases. Germline loops: CDR1 MNHEY, CDR2 SMNVEV (reference sequence). The CDR3 is 14 amino acids. The DNA for the CDR3 is TGTGCCAGTAAGTATTGGGCCCAGGGGAATGAGCAGTTCTTC. Its protein product is CASKYWAQGNEQFF.

The V gene is TRBV18, the J gene TRBJ2-7; 8 bases match TRBD2. This CDR3 contains 14 residues. Per germline, CDR1 KGHSH and CDR2 LQKENI. V gave up 3 bases and J gave up 4 bases; unmatched junction bases: 5. The CDR3 DNA reads as TGTGCCAGCTCACCCGAACTAGCGGTTTACGAGCAGTACTTC. Encoded protein: CASSPELAVYEQYF.

The chain uses TRBV10-3 and TRBJ1-3, with a tentative D call TRBD1 (6 bases). The V end lost 2 bases, the J end lost 0 bases, and 14 bases lay between the germline ends. CDR3 length: 17 amino acids. The germline V gene encodes CDR1 ENHRY and CDR2 SYGVKD. CDR3 in amino acids: CAISERVGTSSGNTIYF. The CDR3 DNA reads TGTGCCATCAGTGAGAGGGTAGGGACAAGCTCTGGAAACACCATATATTTT.

The J gene is TRBJ2-2, the V gene TRBV2; TRBD2 might be the D (6 bases). Germline V gene lookup returns CDR1 SNHLY and CDR2 FYNNEI. The CDR3 consists of 14 residues. The germline V and J ends were trimmed by 6 bases and 4 bases, with 12 bases remaining between them. The CDR3 nucleotides read TGTGCCAGCAGGGGACTTCAAGGCACCGGGGAGCTGTTTTTT. This translates into CASRGLQGTGELFF. Full variable domain (outside the CDR3, taken from reference TRBV2 and TRBJ2-2): EPEVTQTPSHQVTQMGQEVILRCVPISNHLYFYWYRQILGQKVEFLVSFYNNEISEKSEIFDDQFSVERPDGSNFTLKIRSTKLEDSAMYFCASRGLQGTGELFFGEGSRLTVL.

This chain's CDR3 is CATGWKGTTEAFF. The CDR3 bases are TGTGCCACCGGGTGGAAGGGGACGACTGAAGCTTTCTTT. The V and J genes are TRBV19 and TRBJ1-1, with D perhaps TRBD1 (5 bases). This CDR3 spans 13 amino acids. Per the germline V gene, CDR1 is LNHDA and CDR2 is SQIVND (reference sequence). Trimming left V 10 bases short and J 5 bases short, with 17 bases between.

V gene TRBV11-2 combines with J gene TRBJ2-3, with D unresolved. This CDR3 has 15 residues. Trimming stripped 5 bases from V and 6 bases from J, with 18 bases between. Germline CDR1 reads SGHAT; CDR2 reads FQNNGV. DNA of the CDR3: TGTGCCAGCAGCGACACCCCGCCCCCCATCGATACGCAGTATTTT. Translation gives CASSDTPPPIDTQYF.

The V and J genes are TRBV5-6 and TRBJ2-3; maybe TRBD1 (6 bases). The germline V gene encodes CDR1 SGHDT and CDR2 YYEEEE. V lost 5 bases, J lost 6 bases, and 22 bases lay in between. The length of the CDR3 is 16 residues. DNA for the CDR3: TGTGCCAGCAGTCCGCTCGGGGACATCCGACTGGATACGCAGTATTTT. Translating it yields CASSPLGDIRLDTQYF.

The gene calls are TRBV19 and TRBJ1-3; 10 positions agree with TRBD1. The CDR3 is made up of 15 amino acids. Per the germline V gene, CDR1 is LNHDA and CDR2 is SQIVND (reference sequence). CDR3 nucleotides: TGTGTCGATATGGGGGACAGGGGAGTTGGTGACACCATATATTTT. Its translation: CVDMGDRGVGDTIYF.

The genes are TRBV6-6 and TRBJ1-1, with 9 bases lining up with TRBD1. Germline CDR1 is MNHNY and CDR2 is SVGAGI (reference sequence). The CDR3 is 16 residues long. Trimming at V came to 2 bases and at J to 1 base, leaving 5 bases not matched to a gene. CDR3 in DNA: TGTGCCAGCAGTTACGGGATACAGGGGGCGAACACTGAAGCTTTCTTT. This sequence encodes CASSYGIQGANTEAFF.

The chain combines TRBV18 with TRBJ1-4; D gene uncertain. The germline V gene has CDR1 KGHSH and CDR2 LQKENI. V shed 3 bases and J shed 0 bases, with 8 bases lying between them. The CDR3 covers 15 residues. CDR3 in amino acids: CASSPGGATNEKLFF. DNA for the CDR3: TGTGCCAGCTCACCGGGCGGAGCAACTAATGAAAAACTGTTTTTT.

The gene calls are TRBV5-4 and TRBJ1-2; D is ambiguous. Germline V gene data show CDR1 as SGHNT and CDR2 as YYREEE (reference sequence). Trimming took 4 bases from V and 2 from J, leaving 12 bases between them. The CDR3 has 14 residues. DNA of the CDR3: TGTGCCAGCAGCATTGGTGTGGGGAACTATGGCTACACCTTC. This sequence encodes CASSIGVGNYGYTF.

This clone has just one count. The rearrangement links TRBV7-6 to TRBJ1-1, with a possible D match to TRBD1 (5 bases). Germline V CDR1 and CDR2: SGHVS, FNYEAQ. V was shortened by 6 bases and J by 1 base, with 15 bases between the two germline ends. CDR3 length equals 15 residues. For the CDR3, the DNA is TGTGCCAGCAGTTTGGGAGGGGTAAGGAACACTGAAGCTTTCTTT. Its translation: CASSLGGVRNTEAFF.

V and J are TRBV19 and TRBJ1-5; D gene uncertain. Looked up from germline, CDR1 is LNHDA and CDR2 is SQIVND (reference sequence). Trimming took off 3 bases at V and 6 bases at J, with 15 bases between the two ends. The CDR3 has 15 residues. Written as DNA, the CDR3 is TGTGCCAGTAGTATGGACGCCCCAGGAGGTCAGCCCCAGCATTTT. Translation: CASSMDAPGGQPQHF.

The V call is TRBV27, the J call TRBJ1-1; D unresolved. This CDR3 comprises 15 residues. Germline V gene data show CDR1 as MNHEY and CDR2 as SMNVEV (reference sequence). The V and J ends lost 0 bases and 1 base respectively, with 9 bases between them. For the CDR3, the DNA is TGTGCCAGCAGTTTATCCCTTCCTGCGAACACTGAAGCTTTCTTT. Residues: CASSLSLPANTEAFF.

The chain combines TRBV5-6 with TRBJ2-1; D not certain. Trimming stripped 0 bases from V and 10 bases from J, with 8 bases between. Germline V gene lookup returns CDR1 SGHDT and CDR2 YYEEEE. The CDR3 consists of 12 residues. CDR3 sequence reads: CASSLGVNEQFF. In DNA, the CDR3 is TGTGCCAGCAGCTTGGGGGTCAACGAGCAGTTCTTC.

This clone appeared a single time. The chain recombines TRBV24-1 with TRBJ2-2; D is uncertain. The V gene lost 3 bases and the J gene lost 8 bases, with 9 bases spanning the gap. The germline gives CDR1 KGHDR, CDR2 SFDVKD. This CDR3 is 13 amino acids long. CDR3 in DNA: TGTGCCACCAGTGATCCCCCTGAGGGGGAGCTGTTTTTT. Protein product: CATSDPPEGELFF.

CDR3 DNA: TGTGCCAGTAGTATCATGAGCAGTTCGCACGAGCAGTACTTC. Translating it yields CASSIMSSSHEQYF. The chain uses TRBV19 and TRBJ2-7; D gene unclear. CDR1 and CDR2 from the germline V gene are LNHDA and SQIVND (reference sequence). V shed 3 bases and J shed 5 bases, with 14 bases lying between them. This CDR3 comprises 14 residues.

This clone was counted once. V usage is TRBV14 and J usage is TRBJ2-5; D uncertain. Germline CDR1 is SGHDN and CDR2 is FVKESK. V lost 2 bases to trimming and J lost 5 bases, with 6 bases between them. CDR3 size: 12 residues. The CDR3 reads CASSQSSETQYF. The CDR3 DNA reads TGTGCCAGCAGCCAATCTTCTGAGACCCAGTACTTC.

The chain links TRBV11-3 to TRBJ2-2; D not resolved. This CDR3 contains 14 residues. Deletions cut 1 base from V and 4 bases from J, with 7 bases between. Germline V gene sequence: CDR1 SGHNT, CDR2 YENEEA. The CDR3 DNA reads TGTGCCAGCAGCTTAGTAGTTCCCACCGGGGAGCTGTTTTTT. Amino acids: CASSLVVPTGELFF.

J is TRBJ2-1 and V is TRBV12-3 or TRBV12-4; D gene uncertain. The CDR3 consists of 11 residues. V was clipped by 4 bases and J by 7 bases, with 5 bases between them. In DNA form, the CDR3 reads TGTGCCAGCAGTTGGTTTAATGAGCAGTTCTTC. Translated, it gives CASSWFNEQFF.

The V gene is TRBV6-5, the J gene TRBJ2-7; D not resolved. The length of the CDR3 is 14 residues. Trimming stripped 4 bases from V and 4 bases from J, with 14 bases between. Germline V lookup: CDR1 MNHEY, CDR2 SVGAGI. CDR3 in amino acids: CASSLNGMVYEQYF. The CDR3 nucleotides read TGTGCCAGCAGTTTAAATGGGATGGTTTACGAGCAGTACTTC.

The chain recombines TRBV3-1 (or the pseudogene TRBV3-2) with TRBJ2-3; D is undetermined. Trimming cost V 4 bases and J 3 bases, with 8 bases left between them. This CDR3 spans 13 amino acids. Looked up from germline, CDR1 is LGHDT and CDR2 is YNNKEL (reference sequence). The CDR3 DNA reads as TGTGCCAGCAGCCGCCCCGGGACAGATACGCAGTATTTT. Translated: CASSRPGTDTQYF.

The chain links TRBV6-5 to TRBJ1-1; D is possibly TRBD1 (6 bases). Trimming pared 2 bases from V and 6 bases from J, leaving 10 bases between. CDR3 length: 13 residues. The germline gives CDR1 MNHEY, CDR2 SVGAGI. The CDR3 DNA follows: TGTGCCAGCAGTTACGGGACACCACCTGAAGCTTTCTTT. It specifies CASSYGTPPEAFF.

The rearrangement links TRBV27 to TRBJ1-1, with 12 bases identical to TRBD1. This CDR3 is 15 amino acids long. Trimming at V came to 8 bases and at J to 5 bases, leaving 9 bases not matched to a gene. Germline lookup yields CDR1 MNHEY and CDR2 SMNVEV (reference sequence). CDR3 in amino acids: CASGSGTGGLTEAFF. CDR3 bases: TGTGCCAGCGGCTCCGGGACAGGGGGCCTAACTGAAGCTTTCTTT.